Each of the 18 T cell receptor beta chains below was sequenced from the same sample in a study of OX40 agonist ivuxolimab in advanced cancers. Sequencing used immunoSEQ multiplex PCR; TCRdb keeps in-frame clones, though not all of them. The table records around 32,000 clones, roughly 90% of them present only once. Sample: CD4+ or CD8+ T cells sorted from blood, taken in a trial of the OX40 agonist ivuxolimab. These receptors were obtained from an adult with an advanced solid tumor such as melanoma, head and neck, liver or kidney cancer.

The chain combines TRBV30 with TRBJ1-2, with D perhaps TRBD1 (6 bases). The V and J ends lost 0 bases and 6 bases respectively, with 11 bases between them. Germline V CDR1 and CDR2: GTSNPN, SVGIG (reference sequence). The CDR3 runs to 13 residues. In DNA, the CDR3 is TGTGCCTGGAGTGTGGGGGGGGCACATGGCTACACCTTC. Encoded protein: CAWSVGGAHGYTF.

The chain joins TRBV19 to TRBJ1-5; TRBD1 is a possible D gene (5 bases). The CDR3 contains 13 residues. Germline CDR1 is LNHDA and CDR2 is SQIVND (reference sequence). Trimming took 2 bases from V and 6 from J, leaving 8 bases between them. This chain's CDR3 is CASSIWGFQPQHF. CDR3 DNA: TGTGCCAGTAGTATATGGGGGTTTCAGCCCCAGCATTTT.

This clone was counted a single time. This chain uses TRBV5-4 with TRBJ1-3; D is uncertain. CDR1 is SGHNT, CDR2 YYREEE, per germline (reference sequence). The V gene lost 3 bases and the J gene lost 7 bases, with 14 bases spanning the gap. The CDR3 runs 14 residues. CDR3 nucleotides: TGTGCCAGCAGCTCCGGCCTCACACCGAACACCATATATTTT. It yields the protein CASSSGLTPNTIYF.

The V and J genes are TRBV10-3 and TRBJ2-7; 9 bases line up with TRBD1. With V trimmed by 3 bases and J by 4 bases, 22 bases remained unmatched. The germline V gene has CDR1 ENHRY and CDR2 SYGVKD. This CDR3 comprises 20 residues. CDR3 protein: CAISEDAGQGIGLGIYEQYF. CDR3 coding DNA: TGTGCCATCAGTGAAGATGCGGGACAGGGTATCGGACTAGGTATTTACGAGCAGTACTTC.

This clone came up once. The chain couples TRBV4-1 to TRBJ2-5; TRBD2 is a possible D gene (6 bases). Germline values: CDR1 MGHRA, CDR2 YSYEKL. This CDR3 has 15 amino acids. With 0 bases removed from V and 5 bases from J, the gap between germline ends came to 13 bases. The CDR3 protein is CASSQEAARGETQYF. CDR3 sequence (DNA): TGCGCCAGCAGCCAAGAAGCGGCTCGGGGGGAGACCCAGTACTTC.

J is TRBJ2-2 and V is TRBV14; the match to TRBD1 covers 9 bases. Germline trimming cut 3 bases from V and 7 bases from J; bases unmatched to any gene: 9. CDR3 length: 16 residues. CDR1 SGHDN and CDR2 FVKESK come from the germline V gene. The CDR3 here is CASSHPYGQGSGELFF. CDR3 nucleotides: TGTGCCAGCAGCCACCCCTATGGACAGGGGAGCGGGGAGCTGTTTTTT.

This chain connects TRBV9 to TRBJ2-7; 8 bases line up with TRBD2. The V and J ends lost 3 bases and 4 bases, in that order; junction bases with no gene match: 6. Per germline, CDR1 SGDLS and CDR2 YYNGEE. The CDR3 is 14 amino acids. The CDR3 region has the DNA TGTGCCAGCAGCGCGGCGGGAGGCACTTACGAGCAGTACTTC. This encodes CASSAAGGTYEQYF.

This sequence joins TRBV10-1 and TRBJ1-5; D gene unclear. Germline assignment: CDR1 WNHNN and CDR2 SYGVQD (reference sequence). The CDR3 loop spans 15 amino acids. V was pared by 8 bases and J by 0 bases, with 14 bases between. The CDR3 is CASGTGRYSNQPQHF. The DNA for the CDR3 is TGCGCCAGCGGTACGGGTAGATATAGCAATCAGCCCCAGCATTTT.

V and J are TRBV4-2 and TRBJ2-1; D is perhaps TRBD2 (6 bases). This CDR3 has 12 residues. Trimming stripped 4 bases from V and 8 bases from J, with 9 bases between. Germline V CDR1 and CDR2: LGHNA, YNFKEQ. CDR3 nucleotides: TGTGCCAGCAGCCCCGGAGGGTATGAGCAGTTCTTC. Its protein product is CASSPGGYEQFF.

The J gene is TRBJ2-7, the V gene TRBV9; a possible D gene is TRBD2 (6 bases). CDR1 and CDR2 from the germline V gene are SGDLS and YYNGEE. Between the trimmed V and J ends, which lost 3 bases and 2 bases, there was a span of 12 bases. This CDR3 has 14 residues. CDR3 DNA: TGTGCCAGCAGCGCCCGCGGGACTCCCTACGAGCAGTACTTC. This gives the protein CASSARGTPYEQYF.

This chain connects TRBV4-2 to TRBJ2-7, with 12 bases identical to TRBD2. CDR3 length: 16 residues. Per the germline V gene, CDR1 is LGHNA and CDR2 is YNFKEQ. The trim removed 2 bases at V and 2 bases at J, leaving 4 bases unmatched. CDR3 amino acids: CASSQRPSGGAYEQYF. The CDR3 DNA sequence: TGTGCCAGCAGCCAAAGGCCTAGCGGGGGGGCCTACGAGCAGTACTTC.

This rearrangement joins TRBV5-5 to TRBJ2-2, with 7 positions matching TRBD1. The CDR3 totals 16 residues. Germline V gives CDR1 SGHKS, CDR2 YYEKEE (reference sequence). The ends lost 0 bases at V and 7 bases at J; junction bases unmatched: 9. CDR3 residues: CASSLVPGGLGGELFF. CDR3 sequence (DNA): TGTGCCAGCAGCTTGGTGCCAGGGGGTTTGGGCGGGGAGCTGTTTTTT.

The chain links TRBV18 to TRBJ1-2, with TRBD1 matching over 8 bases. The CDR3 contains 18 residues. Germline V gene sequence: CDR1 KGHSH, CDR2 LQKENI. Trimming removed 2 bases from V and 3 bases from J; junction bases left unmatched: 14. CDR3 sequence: CASSPVGALTGGHYGYTF. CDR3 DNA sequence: TGTGCCAGCTCACCAGTTGGGGCCTTAACAGGGGGACACTATGGCTACACCTTC.

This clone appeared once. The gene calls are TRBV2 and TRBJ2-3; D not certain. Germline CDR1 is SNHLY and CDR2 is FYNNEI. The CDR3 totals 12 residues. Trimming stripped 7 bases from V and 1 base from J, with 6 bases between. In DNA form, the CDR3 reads TGTGCCAGCACTCCTCGCACAGATACGCAGTATTTT. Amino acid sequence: CASTPRTDTQYF.

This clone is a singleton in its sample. The CDR3 DNA reads TGTGCCAGTAGTACTAGCGGGAACAATGAGCAGTTCTTC. Its translation is CASSTSGNNEQFF. The rearrangement links TRBV19 to TRBJ2-1; 9 nucleotides line up with TRBD2. CDR3 length equals 13 residues. V shed 4 bases, J shed 5 bases, and the junction held 0 bases outside the gene matches. Germline CDR1 reads LNHDA; CDR2 reads SQIVND (reference sequence).

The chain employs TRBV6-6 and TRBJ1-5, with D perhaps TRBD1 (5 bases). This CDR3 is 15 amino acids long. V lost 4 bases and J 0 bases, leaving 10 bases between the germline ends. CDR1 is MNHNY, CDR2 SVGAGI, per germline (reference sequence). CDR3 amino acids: CASSLAGTSNQPQHF. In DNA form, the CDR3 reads TGTGCCAGCAGTTTGGCCGGGACTAGCAATCAGCCCCAGCATTTT.

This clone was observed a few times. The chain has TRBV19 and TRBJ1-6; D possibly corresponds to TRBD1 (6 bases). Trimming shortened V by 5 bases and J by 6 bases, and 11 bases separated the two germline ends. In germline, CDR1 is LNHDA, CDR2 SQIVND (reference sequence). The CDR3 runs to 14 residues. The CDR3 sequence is CASSGGTLNSPLHF. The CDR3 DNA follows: TGTGCCAGTAGTGGCGGGACACTTAATTCACCCCTCCACTTT.

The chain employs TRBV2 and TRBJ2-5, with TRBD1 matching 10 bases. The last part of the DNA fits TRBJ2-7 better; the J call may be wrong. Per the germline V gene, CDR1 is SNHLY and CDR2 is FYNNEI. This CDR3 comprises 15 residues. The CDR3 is CASSRDRGPFYEQYF. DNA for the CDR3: TGTGCCAGCAGCCGAGACAGGGGGCCCTTCTACGAGCAGTACTTC.